One sample yielded the 6 T cell receptor beta chains listed below, sequenced in a study of cytomegalovirus exposure and HLA in healthy donors. 60 Vbeta and 13 Jbeta primers were used in PCR. Some clones are missing from TCRdb's copy, which holds only in-frame ones; the method was immunoSEQ multiplex PCR. The sample consists of some 56,000 clones, around 83% of them appearing once. The material sequenced was PBMCs. These receptors were taken from a human donor in good health.

The V gene is TRBV5-1, the J gene TRBJ2-7; perhaps TRBD1 as D (6 bases). Per germline, CDR1 SGHRS and CDR2 YFSETQ. V lost 1 base and J lost 6, with 11 bases in between. The CDR3 has 13 amino acids. As DNA, the CDR3 is TGCGCCAGCAGCTTGTCAGGGGTGGGCGAGCAGTACTTC. It is translated as CASSLSGVGEQYF.

V usage is TRBV19 and J usage is TRBJ2-1; no firm D call. Germline CDR1 is LNHDA and CDR2 is SQIVND (reference sequence). The CDR3 totals 16 residues. V was shortened by 5 bases and J by 2 bases, with 16 bases between the two germline ends. The CDR3 nucleotides read TGTGCCAGTAGTTATCGTCTGTCACACGCCTACAATGAGCAGTTCTTC. This sequence encodes CASSYRLSHAYNEQFF.

This clone appeared a single time. The gene calls are TRBV11-2 and TRBJ1-1; D gene uncertain. With 4 bases removed from V and 1 base from J, the gap between germline ends came to 10 bases. Germline V lookup: CDR1 SGHAT, CDR2 FQNNGV. This CDR3 has 14 amino acids. The CDR3 sequence: CASSSPWANTEAFF. The CDR3 nucleotides are TGTGCCAGCAGCTCCCCGTGGGCGAACACTGAAGCTTTCTTT.

J is TRBJ2-1 and V is TRBV2; D is possibly TRBD1 (6 bases). Per the germline V gene, CDR1 is SNHLY and CDR2 is FYNNEI. This CDR3 region has 14 residues. The V end was cut by 7 bases, the J end by 5 bases, with 15 bases between. CDR3 DNA sequence: TGTGCCAGCAACGAACCCCGGGACAACAATGAGCAGTTCTTC. Translating gives CASNEPRDNNEQFF.

The chain links TRBV7-2 to TRBJ2-1; 10 nucleotides line up with TRBD2. After removal of 1 base from V and 4 bases from J, the junction contained 4 bases not matched to a gene. In germline, CDR1 is SGHTA, CDR2 FQGNSA. The CDR3 runs 16 residues. CDR3 DNA sequence: TGTGCCAGCAGCTTAGGATGGACTAGCGGATACAATGAGCAGTTCTTC. Residues: CASSLGWTSGYNEQFF.

The chain couples TRBV15 to TRBJ2-1; 7 nucleotides align to TRBD2. The CDR3 contains 18 residues. Germline V lookup: CDR1 LNHNV, CDR2 YYDKDF (reference sequence). The V and J ends lost 3 bases and 8 bases, in that order; junction bases with no gene match: 19. The CDR3 protein is CATSRAPPAGEGIDEQFF. CDR3 DNA: TGTGCCACCAGCAGGGCCCCTCCGGCGGGAGAAGGTATAGATGAGCAGTTCTTC.